This is a list of T cell receptor beta chains from one sample in a study of blood T cell repertoires in COVID-19. Libraries were prepared by immunoSEQ multiplex PCR; TCRdb keeps only in-frame clonotypes and omits some of them. The data show 44,000 or so clones, roughly 69% seen once. Sequences were obtained from peripheral blood. The receptors shown here come from a man at least 80 years old with acute or convalescent COVID-19. The CDR3 runs from the conserved cysteine through the conserved F or W. A D gene is named only where the DNA matches it firmly. Some rows have no size entry. The others give once, few or many, or a class for an expanded clone.

D gene,V gene,clone size,J gene,CDR3 DNA,CDR3 protein
TRBD2,TRBV20-1,once,TRBJ2-3,TGCAGTGCTAGTAGGTCCAGCGGGAGAGTAGATACGCAGTATTTT,CSASRSSGRVDTQYF
.,TRBV28,few,TRBJ1-2,TGTGCCAGCAGTTTAGGGCGGGTGGGGGGCTACACCTTC,CASSLGRVGGYTF
.,TRBV18,few,TRBJ2-3,TGTGCCAGCTCGCCCTTTACAGGGACGACTGCTAGCACAGATACGCAGTATTTT,CASSPFTGTTASTDTQYF
.,TRBV6-5,.,TRBJ2-1,TGTGCCAGCAGTTCCCCCGGGACATTCCAGTTCTTC,CASSSPGTFQFF
.,TRBV4-1,.,TRBJ1-1,TGCGCCAGCAGCTTAAGTGGGGCAGGGGACACTGAAGCTTTCTTT,CASSLSGAGDTEAFF
.,TRBV18,.,TRBJ2-5,TGTGCCAGCTCATCACGAGATAGCGTACAAGAGACCCAGTACTTC,CASSSRDSVQETQYF
TRBD2,TRBV5-1,.,TRBJ2-3,TGCGCCAGCAGCCTGGCAGGGACTAGCGGGGATAGCACAGATACGCAGTATTTT,CASSLAGTSGDSTDTQYF
.,TRBV5-6,.,TRBJ2-2,TGTGCCAGCAGCTTGCAGCGTAGTCTGGACACCGGGGAGCTGTTTTTT,CASSLQRSLDTGELFF
.,TRBV10-3,.,TRBJ1-1,TGTGCCATCAGTGGAGGGCGGAACACTGAAGCTTTCTTT,CAISGGRNTEAFF
TRBD1,TRBV29-1,.,TRBJ2-7,TGCAGCGTCGGGACAGGGATACACGAGCAGTACTTC,CSVGTGIHEQYF
.,TRBV7-3,few,TRBJ2-7,TGTGCCAGCAGCTCCGGGGTCCTCTACGAGCAGTACTTC,CASSSGVLYEQYF
.,TRBV24-1,.,TRBJ1-5,TGTGCCACCTTGTGGCGGGGGGCGCGGAGGGATCAGCCCCAGCATTTT,CATLWRGARRDQPQHF
.,TRBV7-2,.,TRBJ1-6,TGTGCCAGCAGCCGGGGGAATTCACCCCTCCACTTT,CASSRGNSPLHF
TRBD2,TRBV19,.,TRBJ2-1,TGTGCCAGTAGTCCCCATATAGCGGGTAATCCGAATGAGCAGTTCTTC,CASSPHIAGNPNEQFF
TRBD2,TRBV7-2,few,TRBJ2-7,TGTGCCAGCAGCTCCAACCCAGGGACTAGAGCCACCTACGAGCAGTACTTC,CASSSNPGTRATYEQYF
.,TRBV19,.,TRBJ2-3,TGTGCCAGTAGTACCCGCACCGACAGACCTGGCACAGATACGCAGTATTTT,CASSTRTDRPGTDTQYF
TRBD1,TRBV7-3,.,TRBJ1-1,TGTGCCAGCAGCCAGGGGGCAGGGAACACTGAAGCTTTCTTT,CASSQGAGNTEAFF
.,TRBV30,few,TRBJ1-2,TGTGCCTGGAGTGTACAACCGAACTATGGCTACACCTTC,CAWSVQPNYGYTF
TRBD2,TRBV14,.,TRBJ2-3,TGTGCCAGCAGCCACCCGAGCGGGGGGTGGGTGGATACGCAGTATTTT,CASSHPSGGWVDTQYF
.,TRBV11-3,.,TRBJ1-1,TGTGCCAGCAGCCCAGCGGGCAGCAACACTGAAGCTTTCTTT,CASSPAGSNTEAFF
TRBD1,TRBV7-6,.,TRBJ2-3,TGTGCCAGCAACCTTAACGTCGGGACAGGGAGCACAGATACGCAGTATTTT,CASNLNVGTGSTDTQYF
.,TRBV19,.,TRBJ1-5,TGTGCCAGTAGTCCCGGACAAAGTAGCAATCAGCCCCAGCATTTT,CASSPGQSSNQPQHF
.,TRBV18,.,TRBJ1-2,TGTGCCAGCTCACCCAATCCTCGGGATGGCTACACCTTC,CASSPNPRDGYTF
.,TRBV18,.,TRBJ2-5,TGTGCCAGCTCACAACGGGTGGGTAGCGAGACCCAGTACTTC,CASSQRVGSETQYF
.,TRBV6-6,few,TRBJ2-6,TGTGCCAGCACGCAGGGTATCTCTGGGGCCAACGTCCTGACTTTC,CASTQGISGANVLTF
.,TRBV5-5,.,TRBJ1-1,TGTGCCAGCAGCTTCGGATCTACTACGGGGAACACTGAAGCTTTCTTT,CASSFGSTTGNTEAFF
.,TRBV5-1,.,TRBJ2-7,TGCGCCAGCACCCCAGGGGGGAGCTCCTACGAGCAGTACTTC,CASTPGGSSYEQYF
.,TRBV6-5,.,TRBJ1-6,TGTGCCAGCAGTTACAGCCAGGGGAATTCACCCCTCCACTTT,CASSYSQGNSPLHF
.,TRBV7-6,few,TRBJ1-5,TGTGCCAGCAGCCCCAGGGCAGGGGCAAATCAGCCCCAGCATTTT,CASSPRAGANQPQHF
.,TRBV29-1,.,TRBJ1-3,TGCAGCGTTGTTGCAGCGGGAAACACCATATATTTT,CSVVAAGNTIYF
TRBD1,TRBV18,once,TRBJ1-5,TGTGCCAGCTCGCGGGACAGCGATCAGCCCCAGCATTTT,CASSRDSDQPQHF
TRBD1,TRBV19,.,TRBJ2-7,TGTGCCAGTACGCCCGGGACAGGCGAACCCTACGAGCAGTACTTC,CASTPGTGEPYEQYF
TRBD1,TRBV11-3,once,TRBJ2-1,TGTGCCAGCAGCCCTAGGACAGGCTCCTACAATGAGCAGTTCTTC,CASSPRTGSYNEQFF
TRBD1,TRBV5-1,.,TRBJ1-1,TGCGCCAGCAGCTTCCGACAGGGCGCCGACACTGAAGCTTTCTTT,CASSFRQGADTEAFF
.,TRBV27,once,TRBJ2-3,TGTGCCAGCAGTTCATTAGCAGAACTCACAGATACGCAGTATTTT,CASSSLAELTDTQYF
.,TRBV19,.,TRBJ1-1,TGTGCCAGTAGCAGGACAGAGGACACTGAAGCTTTCTTT,CASSRTEDTEAFF
TRBD1,TRBV7-9,.,TRBJ1-1,TGTGCCAGCAGCCCGACAGGGGGCTTTGACACTGAAGCTTTCTTT,CASSPTGGFDTEAFF
.,TRBV5-4,many,TRBJ2-7,TGTGCCAGCAGCAAGGGACACGGCTACGAGCAGTACTTC,CASSKGHGYEQYF
TRBD1,TRBV29-1,.,TRBJ2-3,TGCAGCGTTGCACAGGGGTTATCAGATACGCAGTATTTT,CSVAQGLSDTQYF
.,TRBV27,.,TRBJ1-2,TGTGCCAGCAGTATCCACCGGGGGTTCGATGGCTACACCTTC,CASSIHRGFDGYTF
TRBD2,TRBV7-6,.,TRBJ2-1,TGTGCCAGCAGTAACACCGGGACTAGCCTTAACAATGAGCAGTTCTTC,CASSNTGTSLNNEQFF
TRBD1,TRBV6-5,.,TRBJ2-5,TGTGCCACCAAACCGGGACAGGGGGGGACCCAGTACTTC,CATKPGQGGTQYF
.,TRBV5-1,.,TRBJ2-2,TGCGCCAGCAGCCCGAGGGGGAGGGACACCGGGGAGCTGTTTTTT,CASSPRGRDTGELFF
TRBD1,TRBV9,.,TRBJ1-2,TGTGCCAGCAGCGTACCCCGACCCGAGGGGGCGTTCTATGGCTACACCTTC,CASSVPRPEGAFYGYTF
.,TRBV2,.,TRBJ2-7,TGTGCCAGCAGTGCGTTGGACTCGCTCTCCTACGAGCAGTACTTC,CASSALDSLSYEQYF
TRBD1,TRBV18,.,TRBJ1-1,TGTGCCAGCTCACCGGGGGACAGGGCCAACACTGAAGCTTTCTTT,CASSPGDRANTEAFF
.,TRBV19,many,TRBJ1-5,TGTGCCAGTAGTACTCAGGAATATCAGCCCCAGCATTTT,CASSTQEYQPQHF
TRBD1,TRBV3-1/TRBV3-2,.,TRBJ2-7,TGTGCCAGCAGCCAAGATCTACAGGGGGCGCCCCACGAGCAGTACTTC,CASSQDLQGAPHEQYF
.,TRBV6-6,.,TRBJ2-7,TGTGCCAGCAGTTCGACTACAGGGTCCTACGAGCAGTACTTC,CASSSTTGSYEQYF
TRBD1,TRBV19,.,TRBJ1-2,TGTGCCACCAACCCGGGACAGGGAAACTATGGCTACACCTTC,CATNPGQGNYGYTF
TRBD2,TRBV11-2,.,TRBJ2-5,TGTGCCAGCAGCTTAGGGGGGGGACTAGCGGGCGCACAGTACTTC,CASSLGGGLAGAQYF
TRBD1,TRBV7-8,.,TRBJ1-6,TGTGCCAGCAGCCCCGGGACAGAGAATTCACCCCTCCACTTT,CASSPGTENSPLHF
TRBD1,TRBV2,.,TRBJ1-6,TGTGCCAGCAGGGAGGACAGGGCCAACAATTCACCCCTCCACTTT,CASREDRANNSPLHF